Below are 3 T cell receptor beta chains sequenced from a single sample in a study of T cell clonotyping in hematopoietic cell transplantation. Clones were read by immunoSEQ multiplex PCR, and TCRdb kept only the in-frame ones, dropping some. The repertoire holds 25,000 to 30,000 clones, with around nine tenths as singletons. The sequencing here drew on PBMCs, taken 100 days after allogeneic stem cell transplant. These receptors were collected from a female patient aged 45-60 years who had an allogeneic stem cell transplant from a related donor, so the T cells may come from the graft donor. Some clones in this sample may be carry-over from other donors' samples.

The rearrangement uses TRBV7-9 and TRBJ1-1; perhaps TRBD1 as D (6 bases). The CDR3 loop spans 18 amino acids. V lost 1 base to trimming and J lost 2 bases, with 20 bases between them. Germline CDR1 is SEHNR and CDR2 is FQNEAQ (reference sequence). CDR3 region: CASSLGILKGDINTEAFF. CDR3 nucleotides: TGTGCCAGCAGCTTAGGGATACTGAAGGGGGATATTAACACTGAAGCTTTCTTT.

This chain joins TRBV5-1 and TRBJ2-7; D perhaps matches TRBD2 (5 bases). With 0 bases removed from V and 0 bases from J, the gap between germline ends came to 13 bases. Germline V gene lookup returns CDR1 SGHRS and CDR2 YFSETQ. This CDR3 is built from 16 residues. The DNA for the CDR3 is TGCGCCAGCAGCTTGGAAAGGGCGGGTAGCTCCTACGAGCAGTACTTC. Amino acid sequence: CASSLERAGSSYEQYF.

The rearrangement uses TRBV12-5 and TRBJ1-4, with 8 nucleotides matching TRBD1. CDR3 length: 16 residues. J lost 7 bases, V lost 1 base, and 8 bases had no gene match. Germline V gives CDR1 LGHNT, CDR2 FRNRAP. This CDR3 is CASGLGGITGGEKLFF. The CDR3 nucleotides read TGTGCTAGTGGTTTGGGCGGGATCACAGGGGGTGAAAAACTGTTTTTT.